The rows below give T cell receptor beta chains drawn from one sample of a study of T cell changes during pregnancy in multiple sclerosis. Measured with immunoSEQ multiplex PCR; TCRdb has only the in-frame clones, and not every one. The sample has about 100,000 clones; less than 95% are singletons. Sequencing used peripheral blood, obtained in the second trimester of pregnancy. The receptors originated from a female donor in good health, enrolled as a control in a pregnancy study. CDR3s include the opening cysteine and the closing phenylalanine or tryptophan. The D gene is left open where the match is weak. Where a row states a size, it is once, few, many or the class of an expanded clone; other rows omit it.

.,TRBD2,TRBV28,TRBJ2-7,CASSNLAGDYEQYF,TGTGCCAGCAGTAATCTAGCGGGAGACTACGAGCAGTACTTC
.,.,TRBV7-6,TRBJ1-4,CASRTNRNDGKLFF,TGTGCCAGCAGGACGAACAGGAATGATGGAAAACTGTTTTTT
.,.,TRBV20-1,TRBJ2-3,CSATVSDTQYF,TGCAGTGCTACCGTATCAGATACGCAGTATTTT
.,.,TRBV19,TRBJ1-2,CASSIDGRVYGYTF,TGTGCCAGTAGTATAGACGGGAGGGTGTACGGCTACACCTTC
.,.,TRBV6-6,TRBJ1-2,CASSYSRTGRFPFTF,TGTGCCAGCAGTTACTCGAGAACAGGGCGCTTTCCCTTCACCTTC
.,TRBD2,TRBV29-1,TRBJ2-2,CSGGSGINTGELFF,TGCAGCGGAGGTAGCGGGATTAACACCGGGGAGCTGTTTTTT
.,.,TRBV5-6,TRBJ1-1,CASRIQGNTEAFF,TGTGCCAGCAGGATACAGGGGAACACTGAAGCTTTCTTT
.,.,TRBV4-1,TRBJ1-6,CASSQGFGYNSPLHF,TGCGCCAGCAGCCAAGGTTTCGGGTATAATTCACCCCTCCACTTT
.,.,TRBV2,TRBJ2-7,CASHEVAYEQYF,TGTGCCAGCCACGAGGTGGCCTACGAGCAGTACTTC
.,TRBD1,TRBV5-1,TRBJ1-1,CASSLAPTGRNTEAFF,TGCGCCAGCAGCTTGGCCCCGACAGGGAGGAACACTGAAGCTTTCTTT
.,.,TRBV27,TRBJ1-3,CASRLRGSGNTIYF,TGTGCCAGCAGACTCAGGGGCTCTGGAAACACCATATATTTT
once,.,TRBV19,TRBJ1-1,CASAPSPNTEAFF,TGTGCCAGTGCTCCCAGTCCGAACACTGAAGCTTTCTTT
.,TRBD2,TRBV5-1,TRBJ2-7,CASSLVLAGYEQYF,TGCGCCAGCAGCTTGGTTCTAGCGGGCTACGAGCAGTACTTC
once,.,TRBV5-1,TRBJ2-3,CASSLAGLPGSDTQYF,TGCGCCAGCAGCTTGGCCGGACTCCCGGGCAGCGATACGCAGTATTTT
few,.,TRBV7-2,TRBJ2-7,CASSSVGGWRYF,TGTGCCAGCAGCTCGGTGGGAGGTTGGAGGTACTTC
few,.,TRBV5-6,TRBJ1-6,CASSQDRMNSPLHF,TGTGCCAGCAGCCAGGACAGAATGAATTCACCCCTCCACTTT
.,TRBD1,TRBV5-1,TRBJ1-1,CASSLEGQGATEAFF,TGCGCCAGCAGCTTGGAGGGCCAGGGGGCTACTGAAGCTTTCTTT
.,.,TRBV9,TRBJ1-1,CASSVQRNTEAFF,TGTGCCAGCAGCGTACAGCGGAACACTGAAGCTTTCTTT
.,TRBD1,TRBV7-2,TRBJ1-4,CASSPGTGKEKLFF,TGTGCCAGCAGCCCCGGGACAGGGAAAGAAAAACTGTTTTTT
.,.,TRBV30,TRBJ2-7,CAWSRGRSEQYF,TGTGCCTGGAGTCGGGGTCGAAGCGAGCAGTACTTC
.,.,TRBV4-3,TRBJ1-2,CASSPAEGYGYTF,TGCGCCAGCAGCCCTGCGGAAGGCTATGGCTACACCTTC
.,.,TRBV6-5,TRBJ2-3,CASNAGDTDTQYF,TGTGCCAGCAATGCAGGGGATACAGATACGCAGTATTTT
.,.,TRBV29-1,TRBJ2-5,CSVVLARIYDIQETQYF,TGCAGCGTTGTGCTTGCCAGAATCTACGACATACAAGAGACCCAGTACTTC
few,TRBD2,TRBV5-1,TRBJ2-7,CASSSLGGMYEQYF,TGCGCCAGCAGCTCCCTGGGGGGGATGTACGAGCAGTACTTC
.,TRBD2,TRBV11-3,TRBJ2-5,CASSLRGTSEETQYF,TGTGCCAGCAGCTTAAGGGGGACTAGTGAGGAGACCCAGTACTTC
.,.,TRBV6-5,TRBJ1-3,CASSYSGGLSGNTIYF,TGTGCCAGCAGTTACTCAGGCGGACTCTCTGGAAACACCATATATTTT
.,TRBD1,TRBV4-3,TRBJ2-5,CASSQGRGETQYF,TGCGCCAGCAGCCAAGGCAGGGGGGAGACCCAGTACTTC
few,TRBD1,TRBV7-2,TRBJ1-2,CASSWTGGYGYTF,TGTGCCAGCAGCTGGACAGGGGGGTATGGCTACACCTTC
.,.,TRBV6-5,TRBJ2-1,CASRNTAVVNEQFF,TGTGCCAGCAGGAATACAGCGGTGGTCAATGAGCAGTTCTTC
.,TRBD2,TRBV4-3,TRBJ2-7,CASSRFLAGGEQYF,TGCGCCAGCAGCCGTTTTCTAGCGGGGGGGGAGCAGTACTTC
.,TRBD2,TRBV2,TRBJ2-3,CASRGGTSGGHTQYF,TGTGCCAGCAGGGGCGGGACTAGCGGGGGGCATACGCAGTATTTT
.,.,TRBV27,TRBJ1-6,CASSGAGGNSPLHF,TGTGCCAGCAGTGGGGCGGGGGGAAATTCACCCCTCCACTTT
.,.,TRBV5-4,TRBJ2-5,CASSLDQFQETQYF,TGTGCCAGCAGCTTGGATCAGTTTCAAGAGACCCAGTACTTC
.,TRBD1,TRBV15,TRBJ2-5,CATSRDWVDRGAETQYF,TGTGCCACCAGCAGAGATTGGGTGGACAGGGGTGCGGAGACCCAGTACTTC
.,TRBD1,TRBV27,TRBJ2-3,CASSPRPGTGRRVTDTQYF,TGTGCCAGCAGTCCACGTCCCGGGACAGGGCGTAGGGTCACAGATACGCAGTATTTT
once,.,TRBV7-9,TRBJ1-1,CASSAQSGENTEAFF,TGTGCCAGCAGCGCCCAGTCCGGGGAGAACACTGAAGCTTTCTTT
.,TRBD1,TRBV5-1,TRBJ1-1,CAGSSHTGENTEAFF,TGCGCCGGCAGTTCCCACACAGGGGAGAACACTGAAGCTTTCTTT
few,.,TRBV7-9,TRBJ1-2,CASWPGRYGYTF,TGTGCCAGCTGGCCAGGGCGCTATGGCTACACCTTC
.,TRBD1,TRBV28,TRBJ1-2,CASSKGQHYGYTF,TGTGCCAGCAGTAAGGGACAGCACTATGGCTACACCTTC
.,.,TRBV19,TRBJ1-4,CASSMLRVAEKLFF,TGTGCCAGTAGTATGTTAAGAGTTGCTGAAAAACTGTTTTTT
few,TRBD1,TRBV5-6,TRBJ2-5,CASSPGTGGYDQYF,TGTGCCAGCAGCCCGGGGACAGGGGGCTATGACCAGTACTTC
.,.,TRBV6-1,TRBJ2-3,CATAGARGDTQYF,TGTGCCACCGCGGGGGCTCGGGGAGATACGCAGTATTTT
few,TRBD2,TRBV6-4,TRBJ2-1,CASSVSGRYNEQFF,TGTGCCAGCAGCGTTAGCGGGAGGTATAATGAGCAGTTCTTC
once,TRBD2,TRBV19,TRBJ2-2,CASTKREGLIGELFF,TGTGCCAGCACCAAGCGGGAGGGCCTGATCGGGGAGCTGTTTTTT
.,.,TRBV7-2,TRBJ1-5,CASSLVSGDDQPQHF,TGTGCCAGCAGCTTAGTTTCAGGGGACGATCAGCCCCAGCATTTT
.,.,TRBV5-1,TRBJ2-7,CASSLRGGESSYEQYF,TGCGCCAGCAGCTTGAGGGGGGGGGAGAGCTCCTACGAGCAGTACTTC